This T cell receptor (beta chain) was identified in a study of CD4 T cells in relation to SARS-CoV-2 and coronaviruses. Whole-study context: ViraFEST: approximately 10-day antigen culture of PBMCs, then TCR beta CDR3 sequencing. No peptide or an HIV-1 Nef peptide pool served as negative control.

The CDR3 covers 13 residues. Trimming removed 2 bases at V and 7 bases at J, with 9 bases between. Before the COVID-19 pandemic, during about 2010-2018, CD4+ T cells were taken from unexposed donors. After ten to eleven days of culture, CD4+ T cells were isolated. The table lists this clone with a count of one. What it binds is not known. Generated by immunoSEQ multiplex PCR, the TCRdb table keeps only in-frame clones and is missing some. Of more than 20,000 clones in the sample, about 80% were seen once. The chain couples TRBV12-3 or TRBV12-4 to TRBJ1-5; D unclear. Sequenced input: CD4+ T cells from PBMCs, cultured in vitro. The sequence was collected from a human donor in good health. The CDR3 here is CASSLREGQPQHF. For the CDR3, the DNA is TGTGCCAGCAGTTTACGGGAGGGCCAGCCCCAGCATTTT.